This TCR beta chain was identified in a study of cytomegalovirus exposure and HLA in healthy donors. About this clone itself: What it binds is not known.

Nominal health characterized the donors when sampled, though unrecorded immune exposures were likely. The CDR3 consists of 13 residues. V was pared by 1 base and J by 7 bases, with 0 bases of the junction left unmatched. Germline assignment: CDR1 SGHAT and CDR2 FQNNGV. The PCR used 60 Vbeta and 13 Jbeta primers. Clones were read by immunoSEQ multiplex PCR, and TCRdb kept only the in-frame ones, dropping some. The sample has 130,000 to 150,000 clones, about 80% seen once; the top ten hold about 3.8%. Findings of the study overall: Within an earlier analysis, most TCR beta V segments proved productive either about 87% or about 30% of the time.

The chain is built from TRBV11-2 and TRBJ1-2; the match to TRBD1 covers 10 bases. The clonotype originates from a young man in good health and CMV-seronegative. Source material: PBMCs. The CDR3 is CASSLGDRGGYTF. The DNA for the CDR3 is TGTGCCAGCAGCTTAGGGGACAGGGGTGGCTACACCTTC.